Listed here are 14 T cell receptor beta chains from one sample, sequenced in a study of shared clonotypes between healthy human individuals. Clones were read by immunoSEQ multiplex PCR, and TCRdb kept only the in-frame ones, dropping some. The repertoire holds approximately 1,000,000 clones, around 78% seen once, with about 0.52% in the top ten. The sequenced sample was memory CD4+ T cells from PBMCs. The subset denotes: CD45RA-negative fraction. Receptors were obtained from a man aged 18 to 30 in good health. Some clones in this sample may be carry-over from other donors' samples.

The chain carries TRBV18 and TRBJ2-1, with 13 bases lining up with TRBD2. The CDR3 sequence is 16 residues long. V dropped 8 bases and J dropped 6; count of bases not matched to a gene: 10. Germline CDR1 and CDR2: KGHSH and LQKENI. In DNA form, the CDR3 reads TGTGCCAGCATTGGATTACTAGCGGGAGGGGTCAATGAGCAGTTCTTC. It codes for CASIGLLAGGVNEQFF.

The chain combines TRBV28 with TRBJ1-5, with D hard to call. Trimming cost V 4 bases and J 3 bases, with 7 bases left between them. Germline V gives CDR1 MDHEN, CDR2 SYDVKM. The CDR3 runs 13 residues. Written as DNA, the CDR3 is TGTGCCAGCAGTTCTGTCACCAATCAGCCCCAGCATTTT. Protein sequence: CASSSVTNQPQHF. Supplemented by reference TRBV28 and TRBJ1-5, the full variable domain reads DVKVTQSSRYLVKRTGEKVFLECVQDMDHENMFWYRQDPGLGLRLIYFSYDVKMKEKGDIPEGYSVSREKKERFSLILESASTNQTSMYLCASSSVTNQPQHFGDGTRLSIL.

As to this clone: A much larger clone sits a single nucleotide away, making a read error possible. As DNA, the CDR3 is TGTGCCAGCAGCCCGACGGCTGGGGCCAAAAACATTCAGTGCTTC. It encodes CASSPTAGAKNIQCF. This chain links TRBV11-1 with TRBJ2-4; the D gene is possibly TRBD1 (5 bases). Germline V CDR1 and CDR2: SGHAT, FQDESV (reference sequence). The CDR3 extends over 15 amino acids.

The V gene is TRBV5-1, the J gene TRBJ2-1, with D perhaps given as TRBD1 or TRBD2 (5 bases each). CDR3 length: 15 amino acids. CDR1 and CDR2 (germline): SGHRS, YFSETQ. Trimming removed 0 bases at V and 6 bases at J, with 13 bases between. CDR3 amino acids: CASSLVGTPGNEQFF. The CDR3 coding sequence is TGCGCCAGCAGCTTGGTAGGGACCCCCGGCAATGAGCAGTTCTTC.

At least ten counts were recorded for this clone. The rearrangement links TRBV7-2 to TRBJ1-5; D is perhaps TRBD1 (5 bases). Trimming removed 2 bases from V and 1 base from J, with 9 bases in between. The CDR3 has 15 residues. CDR1 is SGHTA, CDR2 FQGNSA, per germline. This CDR3 is CASSLFWDSNQPQHF. DNA of the CDR3: TGTGCCAGCAGCTTATTCTGGGACAGCAATCAGCCCCAGCATTTT.

The rearrangement links TRBV18 to TRBJ1-3, with D possibly matching TRBD1 (5 bases). V was cut by 3 bases and J by 1 base, with 13 bases left in between. The CDR3 totals 16 residues. Looked up from germline, CDR1 is KGHSH and CDR2 is LQKENI. CDR3 coding DNA: TGTGCCAGCTCACCGGGGACGGAAGTTTCTGGAAACACCATATATTTT. Its protein is CASSPGTEVSGNTIYF.

The V call is TRBV7-8, the J call TRBJ2-5; possibly TRBD1 for D (6 bases). V lost 5 bases and J 4 bases, leaving 11 bases between the germline ends. CDR1 and CDR2 (germline): SGHVS, FQNEAQ. CDR3 length equals 13 residues. The CDR3 sequence is CASSTGLRETQYF. The CDR3 DNA reads as TGTGCCAGCAGCACAGGGCTTAGAGAGACCCAGTACTTC.

The V gene is TRBV10-3, the J gene TRBJ2-7; D could derive from TRBD1 or TRBD2 (5 bases each). Germline V gives CDR1 ENHRY, CDR2 SYGVKD. The length of the CDR3 is 16 residues. Trimming cost V 5 bases and J 5 bases, with 22 bases left between them. In DNA form, the CDR3 reads TGTGCCATCAGTTCCCTCCTCGGGGCTAGGGTTAACGAGCAGTACTTC. Residues: CAISSLLGARVNEQYF.

This chain links TRBV28 with TRBJ2-3; D is unresolved. Per germline, CDR1 MDHEN and CDR2 SYDVKM. The CDR3 is made up of 14 amino acids. V lost 5 bases, J lost 1 base, and 10 bases lay in between. CDR3 loop: CASSGRVGTDTQYF. In DNA form, the CDR3 reads TGTGCCAGCAGTGGTAGAGTCGGCACAGATACGCAGTATTTT.

The V and J genes are TRBV2 and TRBJ1-4; 9 nucleotides align to TRBD1. Looked up from germline, CDR1 is SNHLY and CDR2 is FYNNEI. With V trimmed by 8 bases and J by 8 bases, 12 bases remained unmatched. The CDR3 is made up of 15 amino acids. The CDR3 nucleotides read TGTGCCAGCCTACCGGGACAGGGATTTGGGGAAAAACTGTTTTTT. Translation: CASLPGQGFGEKLFF.

This CDR3 reads CASSPMGQDSNQPQHF. As DNA, the CDR3 is TGTGCCAGCTCACCAATGGGACAAGATAGCAATCAGCCCCAGCATTTT. The gene calls are TRBV18 and TRBJ1-5, with a tentative D call TRBD1 (6 bases). The germline V gene has CDR1 KGHSH and CDR2 LQKENI. Trimming removed 2 bases from V and 0 bases from J, with 11 bases in between. The CDR3 is 16 residues long.

The rearrangement links TRBV28 to TRBJ2-1; weak D call: TRBD1 (6 bases). This CDR3 spans 14 amino acids. Germline V gene lookup returns CDR1 MDHEN and CDR2 SYDVKM. The ends were cut back, 7 bases at V and 7 bases at J, with 17 bases in the middle. DNA for the CDR3: TGTGCCAGCACCCTAGCAGGGGTGATAAATGAGCAGTTCTTC. Translated, it gives CASTLAGVINEQFF.

The chain employs TRBV5-4 and TRBJ2-3; 13 bases match TRBD2. Germline CDR1 reads SGHNT; CDR2 reads YYREEE (reference sequence). The CDR3 is made up of 14 amino acids. The V segment lost 0 bases and the J segment 10 bases; nucleotides outside the gene matches: 2. CDR3 loop: CASSLELAGGAQYF. The DNA for the CDR3 is TGTGCCAGCAGCTTGGAACTAGCGGGAGGGGCGCAGTATTTT.

This chain joins TRBV5-1 and TRBJ2-5; 7 nucleotides line up with TRBD2. The ends lost 1 base at V and 5 bases at J; junction bases unmatched: 8. The CDR3 runs to 15 residues. Germline CDR1 is SGHRS and CDR2 is YFSETQ. This chain's CDR3 is CASSLMGGSGETQYF. The CDR3 DNA follows: TGCGCCAGCAGCTTGATGGGCGGGAGCGGGGAGACCCAGTACTTC.